These T cell receptor beta chains were read from a single sample in a study of shared clonotypes between healthy human individuals. Some clones are missing from TCRdb's copy, which holds only in-frame ones; the method was immunoSEQ multiplex PCR. This sample has 1,500,000 or so clones, with roughly 98.5% found just once. Sequencing used naive CD4+ T cells sorted from blood. The receptors originated from a young man in good health. The CDR3 runs from the conserved cysteine through the conserved F or W. The D gene is left open where the match is weak. Clone size is stated in some rows and not others, as once, few, many or a class when expanded.

clone_size | cdr3_length | j_call | v_call | d_call | cdr3_nt | cdr3_aa
NA | 18 | TRBJ2-2 | TRBV7-3 | TRBD2 | TGTGCCAGCAGCTCGGGACTAGCGGGAGGGCCTGGAGACGGGGAGCTGTTTTTT | CASSSGLAGGPGDGELFF
once | 14 | TRBJ2-1 | TRBV7-7 | TRBD2 | TGTGCCAGCAGCTCTAGCGGGCTTAACAATGAGCAGTTCTTC | CASSSSGLNNEQFF
NA | 14 | TRBJ2-2 | TRBV28 | TRBD2 | TGTGCCAGCAGATCCGGGACTAGCACCGGGGAGCTGTTTTTT | CASRSGTSTGELFF
NA | 17 | TRBJ1-5 | TRBV7-9 | TRBD1 | TGTGCCAGCAGCTCGGAGACAGGGTTAGGGGGCAATCAGCCCCAGCATTTT | CASSSETGLGGNQPQHF
NA | 15 | TRBJ2-3 | TRBV5-4 | NA | TGTGCCAGCAGCCCACTACAGGGAGTAACAGATACGCAGTATTTT | CASSPLQGVTDTQYF
NA | 14 | TRBJ1-1 | TRBV6-5 | NA | TGTGCCAGCAGGAATAGGGATTTGAACACTGAAGCTTTCTTT | CASRNRDLNTEAFF
NA | 13 | TRBJ2-1 | TRBV5-4 | NA | TGTGCCAGCAGCCTGACAGCTAACAATGAGCAGTTCTTC | CASSLTANNEQFF
NA | 15 | TRBJ1-1 | TRBV2 | NA | TGTGCCAGCAGTGGTACCGGGACCGGGAAGACTGAAGCTTTCTTT | CASSGTGTGKTEAFF
NA | 15 | TRBJ2-5 | TRBV5-1 | TRBD1 | TGCGCCAGCAGCTTCACCGGGACAGAAATGGAGACCCAGTACTTC | CASSFTGTEMETQYF
NA | 16 | TRBJ2-3 | TRBV5-1 | NA | TGCGCCAGCAGCCTCTCGCCGGGAGATAGCACAGATACGCAGTATTTT | CASSLSPGDSTDTQYF
NA | 15 | TRBJ2-5 | TRBV28 | NA | TGTGCCAGCAGTTTACCCGGGCCGACCGAAGAGACCCAGTACTTC | CASSLPGPTEETQYF
once | 12 | TRBJ2-1 | TRBV2 | TRBD2 | TGTGCCAACGGACTAGTCTACAATGAGCAGTTCTTC | CANGLVYNEQFF
NA | 17 | TRBJ2-3 | TRBV5-1 | NA | TGCGCCAGCAGCGCCAACCCAACAGGGGGGGGCACAGATACGCAGTATTTT | CASSANPTGGGTDTQYF
NA | 16 | TRBJ2-3 | TRBV28 | TRBD2 | TGTGCCAGCAGCCTTTTAGGAGCGGGAGTGACGGATACGCAGTATTTT | CASSLLGAGVTDTQYF
NA | 18 | TRBJ2-7 | TRBV5-1 | TRBD1 | TGCGCCAGCAGCAAGACTTACCCGGGACAGGGGTCATCCTACGAGCAGTACTTC | CASSKTYPGQGSSYEQYF
once | 13 | TRBJ2-3 | TRBV27 | NA | TGTGCCAGCAGTTTCTTGAACACAGATACGCAGTATTTT | CASSFLNTDTQYF
NA | 16 | TRBJ2-7 | TRBV18 | TRBD1 | TGTGCCAGCTCACCACCTAGGACAGGGGGCAGTTGGGAGCAGTACTTC | CASSPPRTGGSWEQYF
NA | 17 | TRBJ2-1 | TRBV10-3 | TRBD2 | TGTGCCATCGGCACTAGCGGGACCCTAAGCTCCTACAATGAGCAGTTCTTC | CAIGTSGTLSSYNEQFF
NA | 13 | TRBJ2-7 | TRBV30 | NA | TGTGCCTGGAGTGGCTTTAGCTCCTACGAGCAGTACTTC | CAWSGFSSYEQYF
NA | 13 | TRBJ2-7 | TRBV25-1 | TRBD1 | TGTGCCAGCGCAGTGACAGGGGTCTACGAGCAGTACTTC | CASAVTGVYEQYF
NA | 16 | TRBJ1-2 | TRBV6-1 | TRBD1 | TGTGCCAGCAGTGAAGCGATCGGACAGGCCTCATATGGCTACACCTTC | CASSEAIGQASYGYTF
NA | 20 | TRBJ2-3 | TRBV7-6 | TRBD2 | TGTGCCAGCAGCGAGACTAGCGGGAGAGCCACCTTTATGGGCACAGATACGCAGTATTTT | CASSETSGRATFMGTDTQYF
NA | 10 | TRBJ2-1 | TRBV29-1 | NA | TGCAGCGTTGGTAGGGAGGAGCAGTTCTTC | CSVGREEQFF
NA | 16 | TRBJ2-1 | TRBV25-1 | TRBD1 | TGTGCCAGCAGTGCAGCCGGGACAGGCACAATGAGTGAGCAGTTCTTC | CASSAAGTGTMSEQFF
NA | 16 | TRBJ2-7 | TRBV6-6 | NA | TGTGCCAGCAGTTACTCAGGCGGGATGAACTCCTACGAGCAGTACTTC | CASSYSGGMNSYEQYF
NA | 16 | TRBJ2-3 | TRBV13 | NA | TGTGCCAGCAGCTTAAGAGGCGTCCCCGGCACAGATACGCAGTATTTT | CASSLRGVPGTDTQYF
NA | 13 | TRBJ1-5 | TRBV4-1 | NA | TGCGCCAGCAGCCAAGAAAACCAGCGGCCCCAGCATTTT | CASSQENQRPQHF
once | 13 | TRBJ2-1 | TRBV7-2 | NA | TGTGCCAGCTTACGGAGGGCTAGGAATGAGCAGTTCTTC | CASLRRARNEQFF
once | 14 | TRBJ1-2 | TRBV18 | TRBD1 | TGTGCCAGCTCCCCGGGGACAGGGGGTTTTGGCTACACCTTC | CASSPGTGGFGYTF
NA | 14 | TRBJ2-7 | TRBV2 | NA | TGTGCCAGCAGTGAGCAGGGTCCGACCTACGAGCAGTACTTC | CASSEQGPTYEQYF
NA | 18 | TRBJ2-2 | TRBV6-1 | NA | TGTGCCAGCAGTGAATCAACCGGGAGCGGATGGGTCGCCGGGGAGCTGTTTTTT | CASSESTGSGWVAGELFF
NA | 15 | TRBJ2-3 | TRBV9 | TRBD2 | TGTGCCAGCAGCGTGGCGGGAGTTACCTTACATACGCAGTATTTT | CASSVAGVTLHTQYF
NA | 13 | TRBJ2-1 | TRBV18 | NA | TGTGCCAGCTCAGACTCTAGAGATACTGAGCAGTTCTTC | CASSDSRDTEQFF
NA | 15 | TRBJ1-1 | TRBV19 | NA | TGTGCCAGTAGTATAAGAGTGCCGTTGAACACTGAAGCTTTCTTT | CASSIRVPLNTEAFF
NA | 18 | TRBJ1-5 | TRBV7-9 | TRBD1 | TGTGCCAGCAGCTTTCGGTCAGGGGGAGGGTATAGCAATCAGCCCCAGCATTTT | CASSFRSGGGYSNQPQHF
once | 14 | TRBJ2-7 | TRBV6-1 | TRBD2 | TGTGCCAGCAGACCCTGGGAGGGTTTCTACGAGCAGTACTTC | CASRPWEGFYEQYF
NA | 13 | TRBJ2-5 | TRBV5-1 | NA | TGCGCCAGCAGGAGGCAAGAGGGAGAGACCCAGTACTTC | CASRRQEGETQYF
once | 15 | TRBJ1-5 | TRBV18 | NA | TGTGCCAGCAGAAACAGGGCCGGGGGGGATCAGCCCCAGCATTTT | CASRNRAGGDQPQHF
NA | 15 | TRBJ1-1 | TRBV5-4 | NA | TGTGCCAGCAGCTTAGCTGCCTCCCCGAACACTGAAGCTTTCTTT | CASSLAASPNTEAFF
NA | 17 | TRBJ2-1 | TRBV5-1 | TRBD1 | TGCGCCAGCAGCTTGGGAACAGGACAGGGCATTCTAAATGAGCAGTTCTTC | CASSLGTGQGILNEQFF
NA | 18 | TRBJ2-1 | TRBV10-3 | NA | TGTGCCATCAGTGAGACTTTTCAAGGGGATTATTCTCTCAATGAGCAGTTCTTC | CAISETFQGDYSLNEQFF
NA | 15 | TRBJ1-1 | TRBV5-1 | NA | TGCGCCAGCAGCTTGGCCCGGTTGACGAACACTGAAGCTTTCTTT | CASSLARLTNTEAFF
NA | 16 | TRBJ2-2 | TRBV7-3 | NA | TGTGCCAGCAGCTTAAGAGGACAGCTGAACACCGGGGAGCTGTTTTTT | CASSLRGQLNTGELFF
NA | 15 | TRBJ2-1 | TRBV5-1 | NA | TGCGCCAGCAGCTTGGCTCTAAACTCCTACAATGAGCAGTTCTTC | CASSLALNSYNEQFF
NA | 15 | TRBJ1-1 | TRBV5-1 | TRBD1 | TGCGCCAGCAGCCAAAGACAGGGTTCTGGTACTGAAGCTTTCTTT | CASSQRQGSGTEAFF
NA | 15 | TRBJ2-7 | TRBV11-2 | TRBD2 | TGTGCCAGCAGCTTAGACAGCGGGAGGGCCTCCGAGCAGTACTTC | CASSLDSGRASEQYF
NA | 12 | TRBJ2-5 | TRBV7-9 | NA | TGTGCCAGCAGCTTAAGCGCGGAGACCCAGTACTTC | CASSLSAETQYF